A selection of T cell receptor beta chains follows, all from one sample in a study of blood T cell repertoires in COVID-19. Libraries were prepared by immunoSEQ multiplex PCR; TCRdb keeps only in-frame clonotypes and omits some of them. Of some 180,000 clones listed, less than 90% are singletons. Material for sequencing was peripheral blood. Every receptor here comes from a man aged 70-80 years with active or convalescent COVID-19. CDR3s include the opening cysteine and the closing phenylalanine or tryptophan. The D gene is left open where the match is weak. Rows give clone size only sometimes, using once, few, many, or a class for an expanded clone.

J: TRBJ2-1
V: TRBV7-9
size: .
D: TRBD2
DNA: TGTGCCAGCAGGGGACTAGCGGGACCTTACAATGAGCAGTTCTTC
CDR3: CASRGLAGPYNEQFF

J: TRBJ2-5
V: TRBV6-6
size: .
D: TRBD1
DNA: TGTGCCAGCGGCCATACTACAGGGGCAGAGACCCAGTACTTC
CDR3: CASGHTTGAETQYF

J: TRBJ2-1
V: TRBV4-1
size: .
D: .
DNA: TGCGCCAGCAGTAAGGAGACTCACTCCGATGAGCAGTTCTTC
CDR3: CASSKETHSDEQFF

J: TRBJ2-7
V: TRBV28
size: .
D: .
DNA: TGTGCCAGCAGTTTATCCACAGGGATCTCCTACGAGCAGTACTTC
CDR3: CASSLSTGISYEQYF

J: TRBJ1-6
V: TRBV7-9
size: .
D: .
DNA: TGTGCCAGCAGTTTACAGGGCCCCCTCCACTTT
CDR3: CASSLQGPLHF

J: TRBJ1-1
V: TRBV10-2
size: few
D: TRBD1
DNA: TGCGCCAGCTGCGCCAGGGGGCTTGGCACTGAAGCTTTCTTT
CDR3: CASCARGLGTEAFF

J: TRBJ1-6
V: TRBV7-3
size: .
D: .
DNA: TGTGCCAGCAGCTTCCGCAGGGGCATTTCACCCCTCCACTTT
CDR3: CASSFRRGISPLHF

J: TRBJ2-7
V: TRBV28
size: .
D: TRBD1
DNA: TGTGCCAGCAGTTTATCAGGATTCGACAGGGGGCACTCCTACGAGCAGTACTTC
CDR3: CASSLSGFDRGHSYEQYF

J: TRBJ1-1
V: TRBV6-1
size: .
D: TRBD1
DNA: TGTGCCAGCAGTGAGAGGGGGCCGGACACTGAAGCTTTCTTT
CDR3: CASSERGPDTEAFF

J: TRBJ1-2
V: TRBV7-8
size: .
D: TRBD1
DNA: TGTGCCAGCAGCTTAGTGGACAGGGGATCCTATGGCTACACCTTC
CDR3: CASSLVDRGSYGYTF

J: TRBJ1-5
V: TRBV6-5
size: .
D: TRBD1
DNA: TGTGCCAGCAGTCGCACAGGGGGGAGTCAGCCCCAGCATTTT
CDR3: CASSRTGGSQPQHF

J: TRBJ2-5
V: TRBV6-5
size: .
D: TRBD2
DNA: TGTGCCAGCAGACATTCCCTCGGACTAGTAGAGACCCAGTACTTC
CDR3: CASRHSLGLVETQYF

J: TRBJ1-1
V: TRBV7-8
size: .
D: .
DNA: TGTGCCAGCAGCTTAGGAATGGGCAACACTGAAGCTTTCTTT
CDR3: CASSLGMGNTEAFF

J: TRBJ2-3
V: TRBV7-9
size: .
D: .
DNA: TGTGCCAGCAGCGGAAGGAGCTATAGCACAGATACGCAGTATTTT
CDR3: CASSGRSYSTDTQYF

J: TRBJ1-5
V: TRBV7-9
size: .
D: TRBD1
DNA: TGTGCCAGCAGCTTAGTGGGACAGGGAGGTAATCAGCCCCAGCATTTT
CDR3: CASSLVGQGGNQPQHF

J: TRBJ2-7
V: TRBV7-9
size: .
D: TRBD1
DNA: TGTGCCAGCAGCCCTGACAGGGTACCCCACGAGCAGTACTTC
CDR3: CASSPDRVPHEQYF

J: TRBJ2-1
V: TRBV18
size: once
D: .
DNA: TGTGCCAGCTCACCTCAAGGGGGTGGTGAGCAGTTCTTC
CDR3: CASSPQGGGEQFF

J: TRBJ2-7
V: TRBV6-5
size: .
D: TRBD1
DNA: TGTGCCAGCGGACAGGCGTTCTACGAGCAGTACTTC
CDR3: CASGQAFYEQYF

J: TRBJ1-1
V: TRBV5-6
size: .
D: .
DNA: TGTGCCAGCAGACGGGGAGGGGGGAACACTGAAGCTTTCTTT
CDR3: CASRRGGGNTEAFF

J: TRBJ2-3
V: TRBV27
size: .
D: TRBD2
DNA: TGTGCCAGCAGTTTGACTAGCGGGAGTTCAGATACGCAGTATTTT
CDR3: CASSLTSGSSDTQYF

J: TRBJ1-1
V: TRBV5-1
size: .
D: TRBD1
DNA: TGCGCCAGCAGCTTGGTTGACAGGGGTGCGGGCACTGAAGCTTTCTTT
CDR3: CASSLVDRGAGTEAFF

J: TRBJ1-5
V: TRBV27
size: .
D: TRBD1
DNA: TGTGCCAGCAGAAAGGACAGGGAGATCGATCAGCCCCAGCATTTT
CDR3: CASRKDREIDQPQHF

J: TRBJ2-5
V: TRBV7-8
size: once
D: TRBD2
DNA: TGTGCCAGCAGCTTAGGGGGGGGAGAGACCCAGTACTTC
CDR3: CASSLGGGETQYF

J: TRBJ1-1
V: TRBV5-1
size: .
D: .
DNA: TGCGCCAGCAGCTGGAGAGGCACTGAAGCTTTCTTT
CDR3: CASSWRGTEAFF

J: TRBJ1-6
V: TRBV5-5
size: .
D: TRBD1
DNA: TGTGCCAGCAGCGGAACAGGGGGCTATAATTCACCCCTCCACTTT
CDR3: CASSGTGGYNSPLHF

J: TRBJ1-6
V: TRBV9
size: .
D: TRBD1
DNA: TGTGCCAGCAGCGGACCGGGACAGGGCACTTCACCCCTCCACTTT
CDR3: CASSGPGQGTSPLHF

J: TRBJ2-2
V: TRBV7-2
size: .
D: TRBD2
DNA: TGTGCCAGCAGCTTACAAGCGGGAGGGCGCACCGGGGAGCTGTTTTTT
CDR3: CASSLQAGGRTGELFF

J: TRBJ1-2
V: TRBV14
size: .
D: TRBD1
DNA: TGTGCCAGCAGCCATTGGCGATCCGGGACAGGGGATTATGGCTACACCTTC
CDR3: CASSHWRSGTGDYGYTF

J: TRBJ2-7
V: TRBV10-3
size: .
D: .
DNA: TGTGCCATCAGTGAAGGTCGGAGCTCCTACGAGCAGTACTTC
CDR3: CAISEGRSSYEQYF

J: TRBJ2-3
V: TRBV11-2
size: .
D: .
DNA: TGTGCCAGCAGCTTAGGGGCCGGCACAGATACGCAGTATTTT
CDR3: CASSLGAGTDTQYF

J: TRBJ2-5
V: TRBV7-2
size: .
D: .
DNA: TGTGCCAGCAACGACAGGATCCGGGAGACCCAGTACTTC
CDR3: CASNDRIRETQYF

J: TRBJ2-7
V: TRBV18
size: .
D: TRBD2
DNA: TGTGCCAGCTCACCCGCCGGAAGCGGGGGGCCGAAGGAGCAGTACTTC
CDR3: CASSPAGSGGPKEQYF

J: TRBJ2-3
V: TRBV28
size: .
D: TRBD2
DNA: TGTGCCAGCAGTTTCTCGCTAGCGGGAGGTCTCACAGATACGCAGTATTTT
CDR3: CASSFSLAGGLTDTQYF

J: TRBJ2-3
V: TRBV30
size: .
D: TRBD2
DNA: TGTGCCTGGAGCCGAGGACTAGCGAATCGGAAGGATACGCAGTATTTT
CDR3: CAWSRGLANRKDTQYF

J: TRBJ1-6
V: TRBV5-1
size: .
D: .
DNA: TGCGCCAGCAGCTTGGGACAGAGAGTTGGGTCACCCCTCCACTTT
CDR3: CASSLGQRVGSPLHF

J: TRBJ1-6
V: TRBV19
size: .
D: .
DNA: TGTGCCAGTAGTCCCGGACAGAAATACCCTTCACCCCTCCACTTT
CDR3: CASSPGQKYPSPLHF

J: TRBJ1-2
V: TRBV19
size: .
D: TRBD1
DNA: TGTGCCAGTAGTATAGTTCGGACAGGGGGCGGCTACACCTTC
CDR3: CASSIVRTGGGYTF

J: TRBJ1-6
V: TRBV18
size: .
D: .
DNA: TGTGCCAGCTTGGAGCAGCAGAATTCACCCCTCCACTTT
CDR3: CASLEQQNSPLHF

J: TRBJ1-5
V: TRBV7-2
size: .
D: .
DNA: TGTGCCAGCAGCACAAGAGACAGCACGAATCAGCCCCAGCATTTT
CDR3: CASSTRDSTNQPQHF

J: TRBJ2-6
V: TRBV5-1
size: .
D: .
DNA: TGCGCCAGCAGCTTGCCGGGAGCTGGGGCCAACGTCCTGACTTTC
CDR3: CASSLPGAGANVLTF